This T cell receptor (beta chain) appears in the sequencing data of a study of blood T cell repertoires in COVID-19. The wider study: Sites across the United States, Italy and Spain contributed samples from acute and convalescent COVID-19.

The CDR3 extends over 14 amino acids. Germline CDR1 is MGHDK and CDR2 is SYGVNS. V lost 8 bases and J lost 4, with 17 bases in between. Original processing methods: From reference gene primer amplification, estimates of nucleated cell counts were derived. Generated by immunoSEQ multiplex PCR, the TCRdb table keeps only in-frame clones and is missing some. V and J calls and clone size are copied from that table; D and trimming were computed from the DNA. The sample consists of 95,000 to 150,000 clones, approximately 80% of them appearing once. This rearrangement joins TRBV25-1 to TRBJ2-5; D remains unclear. Sequencing was carried out using peripheral blood. This clonotype was obtained from a man in his forties with active or convalescent COVID-19. The CDR3 DNA sequence: TGTGCCAGCGCCCCAAGAGTTTTCGGAGAGACCCAGTACTTC. Its translation: CASAPRVFGETQYF.